These 18 T cell receptor beta chains were sequenced from one sample in a study of shared clonotypes between healthy human individuals. Generated by immunoSEQ multiplex PCR, the TCRdb table keeps only in-frame clones and is missing some. The data contain some 2,500,000 clones, 93% of them singletons. The material sequenced was naive CD4+ T cells from PBMCs. Subset of the sample: CD45RA+ positively selected. These receptors were taken from a man younger than 30 in good health. Some clones in this sample may be carry-over from other donors' samples.

This clone was detected once. J is TRBJ2-7 and V is TRBV5-4; D may be TRBD1 or TRBD2 (6 bases each). This CDR3 has 15 amino acids. Trimming shortened V by 2 bases and J by 5 bases, and 17 bases separated the two germline ends. Germline CDR1 SGHNT, CDR2 YYREEE (reference sequence). The CDR3 DNA follows: TGTGCCAGCAGCTTTGGTTTGCAGGGGAGGAACGAGCAGTACTTC. Translation: CASSFGLQGRNEQYF.

V usage is TRBV6-1 and J usage is TRBJ2-2; TRBD1 might be the D (6 bases). Germline CDR1 reads MNHNS; CDR2 reads SASEGT. V lost 1 base and J lost 5, with 11 bases in between. This CDR3 spans 15 amino acids. The CDR3 loop is CASSEVRGGTGELFF. The DNA for the CDR3 is TGTGCCAGCAGTGAAGTCAGGGGCGGGACCGGGGAGCTGTTTTTT.

The rearrangement uses TRBV4-1 and TRBJ1-4; no clear D gene. V lost 0 bases to trimming and J lost 2 bases, with 7 bases between them. In germline, CDR1 is MGHRA, CDR2 YSYEKL. The CDR3 length is 15 residues. The CDR3: CASSQEGVTNEKLFF. As DNA, the CDR3 is TGCGCCAGCAGCCAAGAGGGTGTCACTAATGAAAAACTGTTTTTT.

The chain joins TRBV19 to TRBJ2-7; 7 bases agree with TRBD2. CDR1 and CDR2 from the germline V gene are LNHDA and SQIVND (reference sequence). The CDR3 length is 14 residues. The V gene end was trimmed by 6 bases and the J gene end by 2 bases; junction bases not matched to a gene: 7. CDR3 nucleotide sequence: TGTGCCAGTAGCAAGGCTAGCGGTACCTACGAGCAGTACTTC. Translation: CASSKASGTYEQYF. The full variable domain, completed using reference TRBV19 and TRBJ2-7, is DGGITQSPKYLFRKEGQNVTLSCEQNLNHDAMYWYRQDPGQGLRLIYYSQIVNDFQKGDIAEGYSVSREKKESFPLTVTSAQKNPTAFYLCASSKASGTYEQYFGPGTRLTVT.

This clone was detected once. The V gene is TRBV5-1, the J gene TRBJ2-7, with 9 positions matching TRBD1. V lost 5 bases to trimming and J lost 4 bases; unmatched junction nucleotides: 7. There are 14 residues in the CDR3. CDR1 SGHRS and CDR2 YFSETQ come from the germline V gene. The CDR3 DNA is TGCGCCAGCAGTTCCGGGACAGGGTTGTACGAGCAGTACTTC. Its translation: CASSSGTGLYEQYF.

The gene calls are TRBV7-2 and TRBJ1-2; tentatively, D is TRBD1 (6 bases). CDR1 and CDR2 from the germline V gene are SGHTA and FQGNSA. Trimming stripped 5 bases from V and 6 bases from J, with 16 bases between. This CDR3 is 14 amino acids long. The CDR3 is CASSRYRANDGYTF. The DNA for the CDR3 is TGTGCCAGCAGCCGCTACAGGGCGAACGATGGCTACACCTTC.

The chain employs TRBV5-1 and TRBJ1-1; TRBD1 agrees at 8 bases. Germline V gene data show CDR1 as SGHRS and CDR2 as YFSETQ. This CDR3 spans 14 amino acids. Trimming at V came to 7 bases and at J to 5 bases, leaving 10 bases not matched to a gene. The CDR3 here is CASGQGDGVTEAFF. The CDR3 DNA is TGCGCCAGCGGACAGGGTGATGGTGTTACTGAAGCTTTCTTT.

Only one count was recorded for this clone. This sequence joins TRBV9 and TRBJ1-2; 10 positions match TRBD1. This CDR3 spans 17 amino acids. Looked up from germline, CDR1 is SGDLS and CDR2 is YYNGEE. J was trimmed by 0 bases and V by 4 bases; bases with no gene match: 9. In DNA, the CDR3 is TGTGCCAGCAGCCAGGGACAGGGGTTGGGAGCTAACTATGGCTACACCTTC. Its protein is CASSQGQGLGANYGYTF.

The V and J genes are TRBV5-8 and TRBJ2-1; a possible D gene is TRBD1 (6 bases). Trimming took 3 bases from V and 3 from J, leaving 10 bases between them. The length of the CDR3 is 14 residues. CDR1 is SGHTS, CDR2 YDEGEE, per germline. CDR3 sequence (DNA): TGTGCCAGCAGCTCAGGGGTTAGCTACAATGAGCAGTTCTTC. Protein product: CASSSGVSYNEQFF.

V and J are TRBV30 and TRBJ1-6; 8 bases align to TRBD1. V shed 2 bases, J shed 5 bases, and the junction held 5 bases outside the gene matches. The CDR3 is 15 residues long. The germline V gene encodes CDR1 GTSNPN and CDR2 SVGIG (reference sequence). The CDR3 reads CAWSTGQGHNSPLHF. The CDR3 DNA follows: TGTGCCTGGAGTACCGGACAGGGCCATAATTCACCCCTCCACTTT.

The chain combines TRBV7-3 with TRBJ2-2; no clear D. Trimming removed 6 bases at V and 6 bases at J, with 11 bases between. Germline V CDR1 and CDR2: SGHTA, FQGTGA. The CDR3 runs 13 residues. The CDR3 region has the DNA TGTGCCAGCAGTTTTAGTAACCCCGGGGAGCTGTTTTTT. Translating gives CASSFSNPGELFF.

The V and J genes are TRBV4-2 and TRBJ1-2; D is ambiguous. Between the trimmed V and J ends, which lost 5 bases and 0 bases, there was a span of 10 bases. The CDR3 is made up of 14 amino acids. Germline CDR1 is LGHNA and CDR2 is YNFKEQ. CDR3 amino acids: CASSVHGANYGYTF. As DNA, the CDR3 is TGTGCCAGCAGCGTGCATGGAGCTAACTATGGCTACACCTTC.

The chain couples TRBV5-4 to TRBJ2-1; 11 bases fit TRBD2. This CDR3 has 16 amino acids. Germline V lookup: CDR1 SGHNT, CDR2 YYREEE (reference sequence). J gave up 7 bases and V 5 bases, and 11 bases lay outside the gene matches. DNA of the CDR3: TGTGCCAGCAGTCTCCCGGGGGCTAGCGGGAGGAATGAGCAGTTCTTC. Translating it yields CASSLPGASGRNEQFF.

This clone was seen once. The chain combines TRBV28 with TRBJ2-5, with D tentatively TRBD2 (5 bases). The assigned J gene may be wrong: the sequence end matches TRBJ2-7 better. The germline gives CDR1 MDHEN, CDR2 SYDVKM. This CDR3 has 12 amino acids. CDR3 region: CASNLGAYEQYF. CDR3 DNA: TGTGCCAGCAACCTCGGGGCCTACGAGCAGTACTTC.

The chain has TRBV28 and TRBJ1-5; D call uncertain. CDR1 and CDR2 (germline): MDHEN, SYDVKM. This CDR3 has 17 amino acids. Between the trimmed V and J ends, which lost 8 bases and 0 bases, there was a span of 20 bases. The CDR3 loop reads CASFSRFTLYSNQPQHF. CDR3 DNA sequence: TGTGCCAGCTTCTCCAGGTTTACCCTATATAGCAATCAGCCCCAGCATTTT.

The V gene is TRBV25-1, the J gene TRBJ1-1; weak D call: TRBD1 (5 bases). This CDR3 contains 15 residues. Germline CDR1 and CDR2: MGHDK and SYGVNS. V lost 3 bases, J lost 2 bases, and 13 bases lay in between. The CDR3 DNA is TGTGCCAGCAGTGACGTCGGGGCCCTTAACACTGAAGCTTTCTTT. This translates into CASSDVGALNTEAFF.

This chain uses TRBV28 with TRBJ1-1; a weak D match, TRBD1 (5 bases). Germline CDR1 is MDHEN and CDR2 is SYDVKM. CDR3 length: 16 amino acids. Trimming took off 5 bases at V and 1 base at J, with 17 bases between the two ends. The CDR3, as DNA: TGTGCCAGCAGTCCGCCGCAGGGAACACGGAACACTGAAGCTTTCTTT. Translating gives CASSPPQGTRNTEAFF.

The chain joins TRBV19 to TRBJ2-3; D unresolved. The CDR3 spans 12 residues. The V end was cut by 8 bases, the J end by 2 bases, with 8 bases between. Germline V gene data show CDR1 as LNHDA and CDR2 as SQIVND (reference sequence). In DNA, the CDR3 is TGTGCCAGTGGAGTGGCCACAGATACGCAGTATTTT. It codes for CASGVATDTQYF.